Presented here are 32 T cell receptor beta chains from one specimen sequenced in a study of T-cell memory formation after mild COVID-19 (dated by TCRdb to the early 2020s). The library was obtained by 5' RACE. The run used an Illumina NovaSeq 6000. TCRdb ran its own pipeline on the public reads, namely fastp trimming at Q25 and MiXCR clone calling, and kept in-frame beta chains. Rows are combined by CDR3 protein, so each entry shows the most common genes and DNA. Present in this sample are 260,000 or so distinct CDR3 sequences, 16% of which were seen just once. More than 20% of the sample comes from the top ten. Sequenced: PBMCs or a T cell subset sorted from them (not recorded which). The receptors here all came from a young man who had mild COVID-19 (a few samples of this study predate the infection). The sample titles of this study are shuffled in the database, so cell type and time point are left out; the donor was told from shared clones.

Many counts were recorded for this clonotype. V and J are TRBV6-1 and TRBJ2-5; TRBD1 or TRBD2 may be the D gene (5 bases each). Germline CDR1 reads MNHNS; CDR2 reads SASEGT. V was clipped by 0 bases and J by 1 base, with 9 bases between them. The CDR3 covers 15 residues. This CDR3 reads CASSEAEGTQETQYF. DNA of the CDR3: TGTGCCAGCAGTGAAGCAGAAGGGACCCAAGAGACCCAGTACTTC.

The rearrangement joins TRBV7-9 to TRBJ2-1; TRBD2 might be the D (5 bases). The CDR3 is 13 amino acids. Trimming cost V 2 bases and J 9 bases, with 11 bases left between them. Germline loops: CDR1 SEHNR, CDR2 FQNEAQ (reference sequence). For the CDR3, the DNA is TGTGCCAGCAGCTTAATCGAGGGTGGTGAGCAGTTCTTC. Protein product: CASSLIEGGEQFF.

Only a few counts were recorded for this clonotype. V is TRBV7-6 and J is TRBJ2-3; 8 nucleotides match TRBD1. This CDR3 is 17 amino acids long. Germline V gene sequence: CDR1 SGHVS, CDR2 FNYEAQ. Losses at the gene ends were 5 bases for V and 2 bases for J; bases not matched to a gene: 12. In DNA, the CDR3 is TGTGCCAGCAGCCCCCTCAGGGGGCAGATTGACACAGATACGCAGTATTTT. It codes for CASSPLRGQIDTDTQYF.

This clonotype was detected only a few times. The rearrangement links TRBV6-2 or TRBV6-3 to TRBJ2-5; TRBD2 matches at 7 bases. Germline V gives CDR1 MNHEY, CDR2 SVGEGT. The length of the CDR3 is 14 residues. The ends lost 4 bases at V and 5 bases at J; junction bases unmatched: 7. CDR3 in amino acids: CASSSRLANETQYF. The CDR3, as DNA: TGTGCCAGCAGTTCGAGACTAGCAAACGAGACCCAGTACTTC.

Here the CDR3 reads CASSVPAYTGELFF. CDR3 DNA sequence: TGTGCCAGCAGCGTCCCTGCGTACACCGGGGAGCTGTTTTTT. The J gene is TRBJ2-2, the V gene TRBV7-8, with D uncertain. The germline V gene has CDR1 SGHVS and CDR2 FQNEAQ. The V end lost 5 bases, the J end lost 3 bases, and 10 bases lay between the germline ends. The CDR3 is 14 amino acids.

The table lists this clonotype with a few counts. The genes are TRBV5-1 and TRBJ2-7, with D perhaps assigned TRBD1 or TRBD2 (5 bases each). This CDR3 is built from 15 residues. The germline V gene encodes CDR1 SGHRS and CDR2 YFSETQ. Trimming stripped 2 bases from V and 1 base from J, with 13 bases between. The CDR3 DNA reads TGCGCCAGCAGCTTTACCGGGACGCGATCCTACGAGCAGTACTTC. This encodes CASSFTGTRSYEQYF.

The chain combines TRBV28 with TRBJ2-5; TRBD2 matches at 14 bases. J gave up 1 base and V 3 bases, and 4 bases lay outside the gene matches. Germline CDR1 MDHEN, CDR2 SYDVKM. This CDR3 is 17 amino acids long. The CDR3 nucleotides read TGTGCCAGCAGTTTCGGACTAGCGGGGGGATCCCAAGAGACCCAGTACTTC. Its translation is CASSFGLAGGSQETQYF. The entire variable domain, with the rest obtained from reference TRBV28 and TRBJ2-5, is as follows: DVKVTQSSRYLVKRTGEKVFLECVQDMDHENMFWYRQDPGLGLRLIYFSYDVKMKEKGDIPEGYSVSREKKERFSLILESASTNQTSMYLCASSFGLAGGSQETQYFGPGTRLLVL.

The chain links TRBV2 to TRBJ2-7, with 9 bases fitting TRBD2. Germline loops: CDR1 SNHLY, CDR2 FYNNEI. The length of the CDR3 is 15 residues. The ends lost 4 bases at V and 1 base at J; junction bases unmatched: 5. The CDR3 DNA reads as TGTGCCAGCAGTGGTCTAGCGGGGATTTCCTACGAGCAGTACGTC. Protein sequence: CASSGLAGISYEQYV.

The table lists this clonotype with a few counts. The V call is TRBV2, the J call TRBJ1-2, with 7 nucleotides matching TRBD1. V lost 8 bases, J lost 10 bases, and 16 bases stayed unmatched. CDR1 is SNHLY, CDR2 FYNNEI, per germline. CDR3 length: 14 amino acids. The DNA for the CDR3 is TGTGCCAGCCTGAATCCCGGGACAGCTTCGGTCTACACCTTC. The encoded protein is CASLNPGTASVYTF.

This rearrangement joins TRBV24-1 to TRBJ2-3, with unresolved D. V lost 7 bases and J lost 2, with 6 bases in between. CDR3 length equals 12 residues. The germline gives CDR1 KGHDR, CDR2 SFDVKD. The CDR3 DNA reads TGTGCCACCAGGGCAGACACAGATACGCAGTATTTT. Protein: CATRADTDTQYF.

This clonotype was detected only a few times. This chain links TRBV6-5 with TRBJ2-5; TRBD1 agrees at 9 bases. The length of the CDR3 is 15 residues. The J segment lost 4 bases and the V segment lost 2 bases, leaving 5 bases of the junction unmatched. CDR1 MNHEY and CDR2 SVGAGI come from the germline V gene. The CDR3 spells CASSYLGQGGETQYF. The CDR3 DNA reads as TGTGCCAGCAGTTACCTGGGACAGGGCGGAGAGACCCAGTACTTC.

This clonotype was seen more than once but under ten times. This rearrangement joins TRBV7-9 to TRBJ2-3; a weak D match, TRBD1 (6 bases). The CDR3 has 14 amino acids. The germline V gene encodes CDR1 SEHNR and CDR2 FQNEAQ (reference sequence). Trimming took 5 bases from V and 4 from J, leaving 13 bases between them. The CDR3 DNA follows: TGTGCCAGCAGCGAATGGACAGCCGCAGATACGCAGTATTTT. Protein sequence: CASSEWTAADTQYF.

This clonotype has more than one count but fewer than ten. The chain carries TRBV7-2 and TRBJ2-5; TRBD1 or TRBD2 may be the D gene (5 bases each). This CDR3 comprises 15 residues. Trimming cost V 4 bases and J 5 bases, with 17 bases left between them. Germline V gives CDR1 SGHTA, CDR2 FQGNSA. The DNA of the CDR3 is TGTGCCAGCAGCTCCCCCCGGTGGGGGTCGGAGACCCAGTACTTC. Translating gives CASSSPRWGSETQYF.

This clonotype was observed a handful of times. The V call is TRBV6-2 or TRBV6-3, the J call TRBJ1-1; TRBD1 matches at 9 bases. The trim removed 3 bases at V and 5 bases at J, leaving 4 bases unmatched. The germline CDR1 and CDR2 sequences are MNHEY and SVGEGT. This CDR3 is built from 14 residues. The CDR3 protein is CASSYYRGQTEAFF. The CDR3 bases are TGTGCCAGCAGTTATTACAGGGGGCAAACTGAAGCTTTCTTT.

The V call is TRBV29-1, the J call TRBJ2-1; D perhaps matches TRBD2 (5 bases). V was clipped by 8 bases and J by 0 bases, with 17 bases between them. This CDR3 spans 15 amino acids. Looked up from germline, CDR1 is SQVTM and CDR2 is ANQGSEA. Here the CDR3 reads CSSGSPQSSYNEQFF. DNA of the CDR3: TGCAGCAGTGGGAGCCCACAAAGCTCCTACAATGAGCAGTTCTTC.

The chain is built from TRBV7-3 and TRBJ2-5; D remains unclear. Germline CDR1 reads SGHTA; CDR2 reads FQGTGA. V was trimmed by 4 bases and J by 7 bases, leaving 13 bases between them. The CDR3 contains 13 residues. CDR3 in amino acids: CASSSLITGTQYF. CDR3 nucleotide sequence: TGTGCCAGCAGCTCCCTAATTACCGGGACCCAGTACTTC.

The J gene is TRBJ2-6, the V gene TRBV5-5; D assignment may be TRBD1 or TRBD2 (5 bases each). Germline V CDR1 and CDR2: SGHKS, YYEKEE (reference sequence). V lost 2 bases and J 4 bases, leaving 19 bases between the germline ends. The CDR3 contains 18 residues. CDR3 in DNA: TGTGCCAGCAGCTTCCGGGGCTCCCAGTACGCCGGGGCCAACGTCCTGACTTTC. It specifies CASSFRGSQYAGANVLTF.

This clonotype was picked up a small number of times. The genes are TRBV6-2 or TRBV6-3 and TRBJ2-7, with 8 nucleotides matching TRBD1. From germline, CDR1 is MNHEY and CDR2 SVGEGT. Losses at the gene ends were 6 bases for V and 0 bases for J; bases not matched to a gene: 7. The CDR3 has 15 residues. CDR3 in amino acids: CASRPTGDRSYEQYF. In DNA form, the CDR3 reads TGTGCCAGCAGACCGACAGGGGATCGCTCCTACGAGCAGTACTTC.

As regards this clonotype: A much larger clone differs by one base, so this may be a read error. The J gene is TRBJ2-3, the V gene TRBV5-1, with TRBD1 matching 7 bases. The CDR3 spans 13 residues. Per germline, CDR1 SGHRS and CDR2 YFSETQ. With V trimmed by 3 bases and J by 4 bases, 2 bases remained unmatched. CDR3 coding DNA: TGCGCCAGCAGCTGGCAGGGGGCAGATACGCAGTATTTT. Protein: CASSWQGADTQYF.

The rearrangement joins TRBV4-1 to TRBJ2-7; tentatively, D is TRBD2 (6 bases). Germline lookup yields CDR1 MGHRA and CDR2 YSYEKL. Trimming cost V 0 bases and J 3 bases, with 12 bases left between them. This CDR3 has 15 residues. CDR3 nucleotides: TGCGCCAGCAGCCAAGACGGGCGGGGATACTACGAGCAGTACTTC. Its translation is CASSQDGRGYYEQYF.

The rearrangement links TRBV7-2 to TRBJ1-2, with TRBD1 identical over 7 bases. Unmatched junction bases numbered 4, after V lost 5 bases and J lost 4 bases. The CDR3 contains 13 residues. The germline gives CDR1 SGHTA, CDR2 FQGNSA. The CDR3 DNA sequence: TGTGCCAGCAGCGAGGGACAGCTCTATGGCTACACCTTC. Translated, it gives CASSEGQLYGYTF.

This clonotype was found a few times. The rearrangement uses TRBV5-1 and TRBJ2-5; D assignment may be TRBD1 or TRBD2 (6 bases each). This CDR3 has 13 amino acids. The germline V gene has CDR1 SGHRS and CDR2 YFSETQ. V was cut by 8 bases and J by 4 bases, with 15 bases left in between. DNA of the CDR3: TGCGCCAGTTACAGGGAGGTGAGAGAGACCCAGTACTTC. Amino acids: CASYREVRETQYF.

The chain is built from TRBV6-1 and TRBJ2-5; weak D call: TRBD2 (5 bases). V was pared by 1 base and J by 5 bases, with 17 bases between. Germline CDR1 and CDR2: MNHNS and SASEGT. CDR3 length equals 16 residues. The CDR3 DNA reads TGTGCCAGCAGTGAAGGGGGAGCACGATTCGGGGAGACCCAGTACTTC. This translates into CASSEGGARFGETQYF.

V usage is TRBV6-6 and J usage is TRBJ1-5; TRBD1 is a possible D gene (5 bases). With 7 bases removed from V and 1 base from J, the gap between germline ends came to 11 bases. Germline V gene lookup returns CDR1 MNHNY and CDR2 SVGAGI (reference sequence). The CDR3 runs to 14 residues. CDR3 DNA sequence: TGTGCCAGCAACCCGACAGAAAGCAATCAGCCCCAGCATTTT. Protein: CASNPTESNQPQHF.

This clonotype was detected only a few times. The chain carries TRBV7-9 and TRBJ1-2; TRBD1 aligns across 7 bases. Per the germline V gene, CDR1 is SEHNR and CDR2 is FQNEAQ (reference sequence). Trimming at V came to 5 bases and at J to 1 base, leaving 4 bases not matched to a gene. This CDR3 region has 14 residues. The DNA of the CDR3 is TGTGCCAGCAGCGGGGGACAGAGTAACTATGGCTACACCTTC. Translation gives CASSGGQSNYGYTF.

This sequence joins TRBV7-6 and TRBJ1-6, with a tentative D call TRBD1 (5 bases). The length of the CDR3 is 15 residues. V was shortened by 5 bases and J by 4 bases, with 12 bases between the two germline ends. Germline-derived CDR1 and CDR2 are SGHVS and FNYEAQ. For the CDR3, the DNA is TGTGCCAGCAGCCGTCGGGGGAATTATAATTCACCCCTCCACTTT. Translated, it gives CASSRRGNYNSPLHF.

At least ten counts were recorded for this clonotype. The chain couples TRBV2 to TRBJ1-5; TRBD1 matches at 9 bases. The CDR3 extends over 14 amino acids. J was trimmed by 5 bases and V by 4 bases; bases with no gene match: 3. Germline assignment: CDR1 SNHLY and CDR2 FYNNEI. The CDR3 protein is CASSGTGADQPQHF. CDR3 DNA sequence: TGTGCCAGCAGTGGGACAGGGGCCGATCAGCCCCAGCATTTT.

The chain combines TRBV11-2 with TRBJ2-3; perhaps TRBD2 as D (5 bases). Trimming left V 5 bases short and J 5 bases short, with 14 bases between. Germline loops: CDR1 SGHAT, CDR2 FQNNGV. The CDR3 spans 14 residues. CDR3 amino acids: CASSPRLGEDTQYF. The CDR3 coding sequence is TGTGCCAGCAGCCCTCGATTGGGAGAAGATACGCAGTATTTT.

This clonotype appeared many times. This chain uses TRBV20-1 with TRBJ1-1; D is perhaps TRBD1 (6 bases). Looked up from germline, CDR1 is DFQATT and CDR2 is SNEGSKA (reference sequence). V lost 3 bases to trimming and J lost 4 bases, with 18 bases between them. The CDR3 is 15 residues long. In nucleotides, the CDR3 is TGCAGTGCTAGCGATTCAGGGGCGGGAGGCACTGAAGCTTTCTTT. Amino acid sequence: CSASDSGAGGTEAFF.

The chain links TRBV11-2 to TRBJ2-1, with 9 nucleotides matching TRBD2. This CDR3 is built from 18 residues. Germline CDR1 SGHAT, CDR2 FQNNGV. The trim removed 3 bases at V and 0 bases at J, leaving 9 bases unmatched. The chain's CDR3 is CASSFNRDSGGSYNEQFF. The CDR3 region has the DNA TGTGCCAGCAGCTTTAATCGGGATAGCGGGGGCTCCTACAATGAGCAGTTCTTC. The variable domain in full, completed from reference TRBV11-2 and TRBJ2-1, reads EAGVAQSPRYKIIEKRQSVAFWCNPISGHATLYWYQQILGQGPKLLIQFQNNGVVDDSQLPKDRFSAERLKGVDSTLKIQPAKLEDSAVYLCASSFNRDSGGSYNEQFFGPGTRLTVL.

This clonotype was found a few times. The chain combines TRBV6-2 or TRBV6-3 with TRBJ1-5; D ambiguous. V lost 7 bases and J 2 bases, leaving 12 bases between the germline ends. CDR1 and CDR2 (germline): MNHEY, SVGEGT. This CDR3 is 14 amino acids long. The DNA of the CDR3 is TGTGCCAGCACTAAGGCGTTGGGCAATCAGCCCCAGCATTTT. This translates into CASTKALGNQPQHF.

The chain uses TRBV7-3 and TRBJ2-3; D gene ambiguous. Germline V CDR1 and CDR2: SGHTA, FQGTGA. CDR3 length: 14 amino acids. V was pared by 0 bases and J by 4 bases, with 8 bases between. As DNA, the CDR3 is TGTGCCAGCAGCTTAACGGCCCCACCAGATACGCAGTATTTT. This encodes CASSLTAPPDTQYF.